The clone carrying this T cell receptor (beta chain) was seen just once. The germline gives CDR1 KGHSH, CDR2 LQKENI. Trimming took off 6 bases at V and 3 bases at J, with 12 bases between the two ends. This CDR3 comprises 14 residues. The sample is drawn from a study of blood T cell repertoires in COVID-19. The overall study: The samples span acute and convalescent COVID-19 from the United States, Italy and Spain. The analysed material was cDNA or gDNA that came from T cells, B-cell-depleted T cells, or PBMCs.

Per the original methods: From reference gene primer amplification, estimates of nucleated cell counts were derived. Measured with immunoSEQ multiplex PCR; TCRdb has only the in-frame clones, and not every one. The V and J calls and clone size come from that table; D and trimming were worked out from the DNA. The table records around 250,000 clones, about 82% of them present only once. Sequenced sample: peripheral blood. The receptor was isolated from a man aged 45 to 65 with active or convalescent COVID-19. This chain connects TRBV18 to TRBJ1-3, with D unclear. The CDR3 nucleotides read TGTGCCAGCTCGGAGGGTGGAGGTGGAAACACCATATATTTT. It is translated as CASSEGGGGNTIYF.